The source of this T cell receptor beta chain is a study of T-cell memory formation after mild COVID-19. At the level of the study: Largely donor-specific sequence clusters came from a couple of donors. Study observations and caveats: Memory sampled before infection contained some responding clones, suggesting cross-reactive memory joined. Contracting clones from day 15 to 85 showed balanced CD4/CD8; later expanders favored CD4+.

TCR alpha and TCR beta cDNA libraries with sample barcodes and UMIs came from 5'RACE using constant-segment primers. TCRdb reprocessed the 5' RACE reads with MiXCR, giving one entry per CDR3 protein. The sample records 250,000 to 400,000 distinct CDR3 sequences, over 11% being singletons. CDR1 DFQATT and CDR2 SNEGSKA come from the germline V gene (reference sequence). Trimming removed 0 bases at V and 0 bases at J, with 13 bases between. The CDR3 extends over 16 amino acids. About this clonotype: As yet, its antigen is unknown.

Sequenced input: PBMCs or a T cell subset sorted from them (not recorded which). The chain uses TRBV20-1 and TRBJ2-3; no clear D. This sequence originates from a man younger than 35 who had mild COVID-19 (a few samples of this study predate the infection). Cell type and time point are not known. CDR3: CSARDLKSVSTDTQYF. CDR3 in DNA: TGCAGTGCTAGAGATCTGAAGTCGGTCAGCACAGATACGCAGTATTTT.